This TCR beta chain derives from a study of cytomegalovirus exposure and HLA in healthy donors. There were likely unrecorded immune exposures, though donors were nominally healthy when sampled. Both 60 Vbeta primers and 13 Jbeta primers went into the PCR. Profiling relied on immunoSEQ multiplex PCR, and the TCRdb table lists in-frame clones only, not all of them. The sample includes some 160,000 clones, around 73% of them seen just once. Study-wide results and caveats: A later analysis linked a missense DCLRE1C variant to TCR beta V- and J-gene trimming. HLA-A and HLA-B allele assignments for most subjects were reportedly predicted accurately using TCR beta sequences. Upon later analysis, HLA-associated TCR beta chains proved more clonally expanded than other, equally common chains.

Between the trimmed V and J ends, which lost 4 bases and 7 bases, there was a span of 8 bases. This CDR3 contains 11 residues. Germline V gene data show CDR1 as SGHAT and CDR2 as FQNNGV. Regarding this clone: What it binds is unknown.

Material for sequencing was PBMCs. The clonotype was recovered from a woman aged 18-30 years in good health and CMV-seropositive. The rearrangement links TRBV11-2 to TRBJ2-7; D perhaps matches TRBD2 (6 bases). The CDR3 here is CASSSGGEQYF. The CDR3 region has the DNA TGTGCCAGCAGCTCCGGGGGTGAGCAGTACTTC.